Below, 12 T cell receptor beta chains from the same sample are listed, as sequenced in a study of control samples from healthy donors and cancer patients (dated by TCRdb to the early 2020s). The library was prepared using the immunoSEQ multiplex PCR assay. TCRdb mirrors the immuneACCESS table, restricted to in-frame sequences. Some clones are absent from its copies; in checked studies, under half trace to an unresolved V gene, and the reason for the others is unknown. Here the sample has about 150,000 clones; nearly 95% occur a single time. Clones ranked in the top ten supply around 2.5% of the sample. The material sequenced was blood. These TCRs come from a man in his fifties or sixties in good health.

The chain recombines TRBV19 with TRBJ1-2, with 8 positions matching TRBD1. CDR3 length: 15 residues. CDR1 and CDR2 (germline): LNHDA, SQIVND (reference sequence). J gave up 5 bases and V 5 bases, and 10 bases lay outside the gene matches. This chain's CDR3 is CASSLRTGIAYGYTF. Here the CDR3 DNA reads TGTGCCAGTAGTCTTCGGACAGGGATTGCTTATGGCTACACCTTC.

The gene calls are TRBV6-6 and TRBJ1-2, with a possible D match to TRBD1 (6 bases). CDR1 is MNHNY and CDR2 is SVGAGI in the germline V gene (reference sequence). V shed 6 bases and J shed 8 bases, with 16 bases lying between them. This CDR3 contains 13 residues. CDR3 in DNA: TGTGCCAGCAGCTTCAGGGGTACGGAAGGCTACACCTTC. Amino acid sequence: CASSFRGTEGYTF.

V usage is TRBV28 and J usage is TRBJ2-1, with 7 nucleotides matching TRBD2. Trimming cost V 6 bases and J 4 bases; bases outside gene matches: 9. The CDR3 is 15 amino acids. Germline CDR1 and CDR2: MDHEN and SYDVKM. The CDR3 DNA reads TGTGCCAGCAGGGGCTGGCGGGAGTCTTACAATGAGCAGTTCTTC. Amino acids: CASRGWRESYNEQFF. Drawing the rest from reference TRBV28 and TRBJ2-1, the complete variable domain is DVKVTQSSRYLVKRTGEKVFLECVQDMDHENMFWYRQDPGLGLRLIYFSYDVKMKEKGDIPEGYSVSREKKERFSLILESASTNQTSMYLCASRGWRESYNEQFFGPGTRLTVL.

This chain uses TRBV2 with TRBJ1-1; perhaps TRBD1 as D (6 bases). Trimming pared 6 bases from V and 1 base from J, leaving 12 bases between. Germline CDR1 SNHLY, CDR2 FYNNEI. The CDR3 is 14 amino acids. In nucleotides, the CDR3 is TGTGCCAGCAGCGAACTGACAGGGAACACTGAAGCTTTCTTT. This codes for CASSELTGNTEAFF.

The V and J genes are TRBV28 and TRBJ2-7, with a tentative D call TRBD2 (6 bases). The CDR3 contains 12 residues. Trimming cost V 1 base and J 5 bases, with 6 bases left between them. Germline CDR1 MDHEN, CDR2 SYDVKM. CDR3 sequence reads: CASSLSSDEQYF. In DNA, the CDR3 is TGTGCCAGCAGTTTATCTAGCGACGAGCAGTACTTC.

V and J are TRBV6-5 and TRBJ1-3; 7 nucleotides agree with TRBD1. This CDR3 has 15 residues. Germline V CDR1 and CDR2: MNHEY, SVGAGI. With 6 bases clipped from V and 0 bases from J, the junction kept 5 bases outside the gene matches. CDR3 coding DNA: TGTGCCAGCAGGGGGGACAGTTTCTCTGGAAACACCATATATTTT. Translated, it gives CASRGDSFSGNTIYF.

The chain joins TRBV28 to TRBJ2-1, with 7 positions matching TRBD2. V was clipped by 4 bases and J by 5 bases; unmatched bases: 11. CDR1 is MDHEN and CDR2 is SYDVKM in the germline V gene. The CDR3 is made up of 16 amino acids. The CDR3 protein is CASSSPGAGENNEQFF. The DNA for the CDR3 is TGTGCCAGCAGTTCCCCAGGTGCGGGAGAGAACAATGAGCAGTTCTTC.

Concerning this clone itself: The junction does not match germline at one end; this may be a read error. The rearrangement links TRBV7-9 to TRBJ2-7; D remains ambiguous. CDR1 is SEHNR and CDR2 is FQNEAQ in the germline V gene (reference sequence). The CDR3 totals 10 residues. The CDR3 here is CASSLVQVSF. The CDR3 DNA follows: TGTGCCAGCAGCTTAGTCCAGGTCAGCTTC.

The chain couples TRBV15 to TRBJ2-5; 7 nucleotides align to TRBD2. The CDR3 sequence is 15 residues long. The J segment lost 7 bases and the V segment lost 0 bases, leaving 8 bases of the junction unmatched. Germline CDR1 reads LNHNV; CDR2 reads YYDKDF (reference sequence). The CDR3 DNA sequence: TGTGCCACCAGCAGAGAGTCGCGGGAGTCCGGGACCCAGTACTTC. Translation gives CATSRESRESGTQYF.

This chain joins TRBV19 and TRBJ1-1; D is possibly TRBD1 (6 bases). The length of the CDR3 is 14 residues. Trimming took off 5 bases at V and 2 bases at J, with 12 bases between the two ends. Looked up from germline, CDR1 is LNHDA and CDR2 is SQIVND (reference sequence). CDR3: CASSSGTTNTEAFF. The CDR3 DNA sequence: TGTGCCAGTAGTTCCGGGACAACCAACACTGAAGCTTTCTTT.

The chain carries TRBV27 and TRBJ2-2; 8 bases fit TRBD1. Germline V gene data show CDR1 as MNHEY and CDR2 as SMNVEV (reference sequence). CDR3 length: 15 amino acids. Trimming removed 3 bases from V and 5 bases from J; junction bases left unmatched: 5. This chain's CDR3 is CASSFRGRVTGELFF. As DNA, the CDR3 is TGTGCCAGCAGTTTCAGGGGGCGGGTAACCGGGGAGCTGTTTTTT.

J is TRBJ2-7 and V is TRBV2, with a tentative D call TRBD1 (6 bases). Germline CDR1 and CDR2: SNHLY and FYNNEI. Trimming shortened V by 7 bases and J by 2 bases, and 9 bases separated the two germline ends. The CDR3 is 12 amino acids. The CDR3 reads CASTGTPYEQYF. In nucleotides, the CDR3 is TGTGCCAGCACCGGGACACCCTACGAGCAGTACTTC.